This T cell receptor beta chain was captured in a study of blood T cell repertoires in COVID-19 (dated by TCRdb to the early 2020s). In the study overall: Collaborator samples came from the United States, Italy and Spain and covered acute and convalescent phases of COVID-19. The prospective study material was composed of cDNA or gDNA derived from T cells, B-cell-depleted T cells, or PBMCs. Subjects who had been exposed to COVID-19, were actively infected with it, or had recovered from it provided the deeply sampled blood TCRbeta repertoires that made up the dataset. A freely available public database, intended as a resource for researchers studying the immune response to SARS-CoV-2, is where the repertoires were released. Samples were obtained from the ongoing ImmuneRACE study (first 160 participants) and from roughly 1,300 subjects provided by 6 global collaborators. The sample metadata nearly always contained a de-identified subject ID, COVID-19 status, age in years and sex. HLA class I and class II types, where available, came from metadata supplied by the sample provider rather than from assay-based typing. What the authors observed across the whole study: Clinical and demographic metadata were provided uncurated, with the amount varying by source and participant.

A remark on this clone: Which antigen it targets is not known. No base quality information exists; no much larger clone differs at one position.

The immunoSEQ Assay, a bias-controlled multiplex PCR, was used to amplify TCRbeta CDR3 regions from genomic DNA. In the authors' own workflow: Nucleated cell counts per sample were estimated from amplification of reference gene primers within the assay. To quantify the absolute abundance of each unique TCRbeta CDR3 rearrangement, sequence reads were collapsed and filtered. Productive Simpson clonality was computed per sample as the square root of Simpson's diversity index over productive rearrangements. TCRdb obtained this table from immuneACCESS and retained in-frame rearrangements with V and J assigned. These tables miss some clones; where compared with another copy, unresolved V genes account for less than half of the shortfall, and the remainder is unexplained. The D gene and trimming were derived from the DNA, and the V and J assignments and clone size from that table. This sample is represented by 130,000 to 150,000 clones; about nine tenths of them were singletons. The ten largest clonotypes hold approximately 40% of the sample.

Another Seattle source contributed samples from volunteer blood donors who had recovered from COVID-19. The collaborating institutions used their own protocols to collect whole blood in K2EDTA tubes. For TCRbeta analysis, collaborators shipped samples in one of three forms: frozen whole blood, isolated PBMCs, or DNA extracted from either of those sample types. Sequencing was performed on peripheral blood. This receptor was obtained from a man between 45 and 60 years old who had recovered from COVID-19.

DNA sequence: TGTGCCAGTAGTATCGGGGGACGGAGGACAGATACGCAGTATTTT. Translated, this gives CASSIGGRRTDTQYF. The chain links TRBV19 with TRBJ2-3, with TRBD2 as a weak D call on 6 bases. Cut back by 3 bases and 3 bases, the V and J ends lie 13 bases apart. Measured from the cysteine to the phenylalanine, the CDR3 is 15 residues long. The read is trimmed to its CDR3 DNA, 45 bases read in frame from base 1. CDR1 and CDR2 (LNHDA, SQIVND) derive from the germline V gene (reference sequence). The entire variable domain, with the stretches around the CDR3 drawn from the reference TRBV19 and TRBJ2-3 proteins, is DGGITQSPKYLFRKEGQNVTLSCEQNLNHDAMYWYRQDPGQGLRLIYYSQIVNDFQKGDIAEGYSVSREKKESFPLTVTSAQKNPTAFYLCASSIGGRRTDTQYFGPGTRLTVL.